This T cell receptor beta chain was found in a study of cytomegalovirus exposure and HLA in healthy donors (dated by TCRdb to 2016 to 2017). Background on the whole study: An earlier analysis of under 600 of the donors reported about 290 Gb of sequence data and around 110 million unique TCR beta sequences from about 179 million T cells. All discovery cohort repertoires had been generated on a single sequencing platform. An earlier analysis of fewer than 750 of the donors used high-throughput TCR beta sequencing to judge whether each TCR beta V gene segment behaved as functional or pseudogenic. Genome-wide SNP genotypes for about three fifths of the roughly 670 donors were used in a later genetic analysis, which treated that subset as a discovery cohort. In a later analysis, previously published TCR beta repertoires from 670 or so donors were re-analyzed and high-resolution HLA genotyping was added so that TCR occurrence patterns could be studied. Among about 410 genotyped donors of the cohort, an average of roughly 230,000 unique TCR beta nucleotide sequences was sequenced per donor, of which approximately 19% were non-productive. High-throughput TCR immunosequencing, statistical association of individual TCRs with disease status, and machine learning were combined to predict cytomegalovirus infection status. Alongside the repertoire data, information on donor age, sex, ethnicity and CMV serostatus was compiled. In the later analysis, no new phenotypic data were used to find candidate immune exposures; instead, reliance was placed on TCR beta sequences and their occurrence across donors. The genetic ancestry cluster associated with self-reported Caucasian donors included around 76% of the roughly 390 genotyped donors. The study used immunosequencing to profile the T cell repertoires of several hundred subjects and linked those repertoires to cytomegalovirus serostatus. HLA typing covered class I and class II loci at four-digit resolution. Five DR-DQ haplotypes were treated as single units for association and clustering because of strong linkage in the cohort. The study aimed to test whether signatures of past pathogen exposure could be identified by cataloging public T cell receptors. The number of donors typed differed by locus, with roughly 620-630 for A, B, C, DRB1 and DQB1, around 520 for DQA1, 600 to 610 for DPA1, and 472 for DPB1. Approximately 300 gigabases of sequencing data and tens of millions of unique TCR sequences were included in an early release covering around 600 HLA-typed donors. In addition to the first cohort of around 670 subjects, a separate validation cohort of 100 to 150 different subjects was used. What the research found in general, with its limitations: The 87-base-pair reads could not distinguish some IMGT-functional V segments, including TRBV6-2 and TRBV6-3, so those segments were excluded. A later genetic analysis associated a missense DCLRE1C variant with V-gene and J-gene trimming of TCR beta chains, and an independent cohort replicated the association. The study listed 150 to 200 TCR beta chains as associated with cytomegalovirus. A few of the identified cytomegalovirus-associated TCR beta chains were confirmed in vitro to be specific for cytomegalovirus antigens. While some public TCRs were present in many individuals, most TCR sequences turned up only very rarely across donors. The classifier was reported to diagnose cytomegalovirus status with high specificity and sensitivity in both the original cohort and the validation cohort. Because counts were too low, fewer than 20 rarely observed V segments, including chromosome 9 orphons, were excluded from the earlier analysis of roughly 580 of the donors. In an earlier analysis of roughly 560 of the donors, most TCR beta V segments were observed in productive rearrangements about 90% or about 30% of the time, broadly matching IMGT annotations. According to a later analysis, most CMV-associated TCR beta chains appeared to be HLA-restricted, and the HLA associations seemed to be driven largely by CMV exposure. According to a later analysis, parvovirus B19, influenza, CMV and Epstein-Barr virus appeared linked to several top co-occurrence clusters. In a later analysis, about 17,000 TCR beta sequences were associated with specific HLA alleles at a false discovery rate of 0.05. Correlated functional status among segregating V segments might reflect linkage disequilibrium, but an unknown experimental factor could not be ruled out. In a later analysis, TCR association rates were found to vary across HLA loci, with the most associated TCRs seen for DRB1 alleles and the fewest for HLA-C alleles. Assigning TCR associations to individual alleles was difficult when HLA alleles, especially DR and DQ, strongly co-occurred. HLA typing was unavailable for some donors at each locus, so association tests used only the typed subset. A group of highly shared sequence variants was considered likely to be a technical artifact of the sequencing pipeline. A later analysis found that HLA-associated TCR beta chains were more clonally expanded and had lower generation probabilities than equally common non-associated chains. For the cohort, immune exposure information was limited to CMV serostatus. According to the authors, the approach could potentially be generalized to other disease states and immunological phenotypes. In this cohort, only TCR beta chains were sequenced, and detectable features were limited by the absence of alpha or paired-chain data. Roughly uniform sequencing depth across donors was assumed in presence/absence analyses, although this assumption may not hold. A further reported finding was that TCR beta sequences accurately predicted the HLA-A and HLA-B alleles for most subjects in the first cohort. A later genetic analysis reported fewer N-insertions in productive TCRs among donors in an Asian-associated ancestry cluster than the approximately 700-donor mean.

Trimming at the junction amounts to 7 bases on V and 5 bases on J, and the germline ends lie 18 bases apart. The germline V gene specifies SQVTM as CDR1 and ANQGSEA as CDR2. The CDR3 spans 13 residues, from the cysteine through the phenylalanine. Only the CDR3 DNA stays, 39 bases, in frame from base 1. Libraries were built with the immunoSEQ multiplex PCR assay. The multiplex PCR relied on a mix of 60 forward primers for TCR Vbeta segments and 13 reverse primers for TCR Jbeta segments. The CDR3 region of rearranged TCR beta genes was amplified from genomic DNA by a multiplex PCR assay. Amplified TCR beta libraries were sequenced as 87-base-pair reads on the Illumina HiSeq System. The paper's data handling went like this. A later analysis tallied around 82 million unique TCR beta chains across the 660 or so repertoires, and approximately 12 million of those chains were shared by two or more donors. Raw reads were error-corrected and collapsed into unique sequences by a nearest-neighbor algorithm in which closely related sequences were merged to remove PCR and sequencing errors. V, D and J gene segments were assigned by aligning CDR3 sequences to IMGT reference sequences. For a sequence to be retained, a match of at least six nucleotides was required to both a V gene segment and a J gene segment. A rearrangement was called productive if the CDR3 had no stop codons and remained in frame with V and J, and every other rearrangement was called non-productive. CDR3 was defined according to IMGT convention as the region running from the second conserved V-encoded cysteine to the conserved J-encoded phenylalanine. The earlier analysis of 450 to 750 of the donors excluded any sequence lacking an unambiguous match to a single V gene segment. In an earlier analysis of roughly 500 of the donors, V segments were called functional above 56.7% productive rearrangements and were called segregating when the between-donor standard deviation exceeded 5%. To diagnose cytomegalovirus status from the catalog of TCR beta chain sequences, a statistical classification framework was built. V and J gene assignment, in a later analysis, came from comparing TCR nucleotide sequences with IMGT/GENE-DB human TR gene sequences. In a later analysis, CDR3 sequences and most-parsimonious VDJ recombination scenarios were assigned using the TCRdist pipeline. In a later analysis, every TCR beta chain was defined by the combination of its CDR3 amino acid sequence and its V-gene family, and reads without a unique V-gene family were dropped. In a later analysis, 450 to 600 highly shared, low-generation-probability nucleotide sequences were removed to address suspected cross-contamination and a sequencing artifact. A later analysis calculated a clonal expansion index for each public chain from normalized within-repertoire ranks of inferred template counts. In a later analysis, generation probabilities were computed using a VDJ recombination model fitted to out-of-frame rearrangements, and the results were checked against IGoR. In a later analysis, TCR-TCR, TCR-HLA and TCR-CMV co-occurrence was scored with hypergeometric tests, and a repertoire-size bias correction was applied to TCR pairs. False discovery rates were estimated in a later analysis by permuting HLA or CMV assignments 20 times. In a later analysis, co-occurring TCRs were grouped using DBSCAN, and TCRdist sequence similarity was added for clustering within HLA-allele-positive subsets. Repertoires with fewer than 30,000 or more than 120,000 public chains, plus five repertoires with anomalous nucleotide sharing, were excluded from co-occurrence clustering. TCRdb carries this immuneACCESS record with in-frame sequences only. Its versions omit some clonotypes, under half of them owing to an unresolved V gene in the studies checked, with the rest unexplained. The V and J calls and clone size are taken from that table; D and trimming were inferred from the DNA. The sample yields roughly 100,000 clones; around 67% were counted once. The ten largest clonotypes hold around 3.5% of the sample.

This clone was observed a handful of times. It lacks a known antigen. No much larger clone exists at a distance of one base, and base qualities are not known. The cohort consisted of 650 to 700 healthy bone marrow donors. At the time of sampling, all cohort members were nominally healthy, though unrecorded immune exposures were likely present. The donor was CMV seronegative and belonged to the group of several hundred seronegative cohort members. Every donor gave a peripheral blood sample, and the peripheral blood mononuclear cells from that sample were used for TCR beta sequencing. Genomic DNA extraction from the blood cell samples was performed with the Qiagen DNeasy Blood Extraction Kit.

The V and J genes are TRBV29-1 and TRBJ2-7; matching of 5 bases hints at TRBD1 as the D gene. This receptor was taken from a woman aged 45 to 65 in good health and CMV-seronegative. Sequencing used PBMCs. The CDR3: CSARWGRVDEQYF. Read as DNA, the sequence is TGCAGCGCCCGGTGGGGCAGAGTGGACGAGCAGTACTTC.